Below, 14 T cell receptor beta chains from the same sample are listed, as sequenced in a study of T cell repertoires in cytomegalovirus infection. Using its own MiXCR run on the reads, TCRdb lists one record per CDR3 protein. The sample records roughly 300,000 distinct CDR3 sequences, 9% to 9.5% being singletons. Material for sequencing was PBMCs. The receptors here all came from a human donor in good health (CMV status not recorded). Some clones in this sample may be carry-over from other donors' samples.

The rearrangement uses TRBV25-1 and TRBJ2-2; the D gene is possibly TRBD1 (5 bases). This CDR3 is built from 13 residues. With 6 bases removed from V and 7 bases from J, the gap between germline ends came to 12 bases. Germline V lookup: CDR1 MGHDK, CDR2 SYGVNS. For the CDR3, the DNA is TGTGCCAGCAGGTTCGGCGGACACGGGGAGCTGTTTTTT. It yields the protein CASRFGGHGELFF. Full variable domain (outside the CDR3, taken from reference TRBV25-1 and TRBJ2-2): EADIYQTPRYLVIGTGKKITLECSQTMGHDKMYWYQQDPGMELHLIHYSYGVNSTEKGDLSSESTVSRIRTEHFPLTLESARPSHTSQYLCASRFGGHGELFFGEGSRLTVL.

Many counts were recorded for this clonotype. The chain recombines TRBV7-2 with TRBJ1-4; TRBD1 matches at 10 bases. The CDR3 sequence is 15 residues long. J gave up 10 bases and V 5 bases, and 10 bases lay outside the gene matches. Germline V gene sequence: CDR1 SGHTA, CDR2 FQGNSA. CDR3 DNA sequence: TGTGCCAGCAGCCCCCGGACAGGGGGGAAGGGAAAACTGTTTTTT. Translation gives CASSPRTGGKGKLFF.

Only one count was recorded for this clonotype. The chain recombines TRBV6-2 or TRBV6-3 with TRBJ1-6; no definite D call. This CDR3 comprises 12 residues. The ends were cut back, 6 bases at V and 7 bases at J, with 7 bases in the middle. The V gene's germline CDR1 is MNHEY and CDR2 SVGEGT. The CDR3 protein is CASRRLNSPLHF. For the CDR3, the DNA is TGTGCCAGCAGACGTCTAAATTCACCCCTCCACTTT.

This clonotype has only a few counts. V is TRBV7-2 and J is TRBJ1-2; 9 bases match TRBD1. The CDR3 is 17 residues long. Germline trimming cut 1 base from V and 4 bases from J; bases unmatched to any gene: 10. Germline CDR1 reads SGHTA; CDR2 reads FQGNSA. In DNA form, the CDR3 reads TGTGCCAGCAGCTTAGACCCCCCCCACAGGGGGCTCTATGGCTACACCTTC. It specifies CASSLDPPHRGLYGYTF. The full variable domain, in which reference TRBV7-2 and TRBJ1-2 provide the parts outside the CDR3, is GAGVSQSPSNKVTEKGKDVELRCDPISGHTALYWYRQSLGQGLEFLIYFQGNSAPDKSGLPSDRFSAERTGGSVSTLTIQRTQQEDSAVYLCASSLDPPHRGLYGYTFGSGTRLTVV.

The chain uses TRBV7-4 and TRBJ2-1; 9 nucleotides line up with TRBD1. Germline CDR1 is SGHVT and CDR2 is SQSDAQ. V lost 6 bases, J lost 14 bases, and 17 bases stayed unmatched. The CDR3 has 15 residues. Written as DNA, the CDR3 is TGTGCCAGCAGACACCGGGACAGGGACCCTCTCCGAGAGTTCTTC. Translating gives CASRHRDRDPLREFF.

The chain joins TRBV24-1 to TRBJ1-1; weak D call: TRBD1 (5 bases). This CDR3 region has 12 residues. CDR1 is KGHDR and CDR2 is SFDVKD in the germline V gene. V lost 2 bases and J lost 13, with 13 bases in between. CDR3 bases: TGTGCCACCAGTGATTCCGGGACGCGAGTTTTCTTT. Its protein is CATSDSGTRVFF.

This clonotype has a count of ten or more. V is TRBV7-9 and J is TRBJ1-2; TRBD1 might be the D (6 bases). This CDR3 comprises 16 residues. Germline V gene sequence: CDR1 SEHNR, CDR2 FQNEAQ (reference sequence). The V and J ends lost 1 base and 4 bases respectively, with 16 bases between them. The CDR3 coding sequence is TGTGCCAGCAGCTTAGTGAGGTCGGACAGACTCTATGGCTACACCTTC. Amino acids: CASSLVRSDRLYGYTF.

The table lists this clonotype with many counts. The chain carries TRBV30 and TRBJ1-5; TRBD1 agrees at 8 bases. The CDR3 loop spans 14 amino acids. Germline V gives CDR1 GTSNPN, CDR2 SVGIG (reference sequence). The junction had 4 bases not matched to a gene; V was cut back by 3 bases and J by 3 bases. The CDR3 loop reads CAWREQGANQPQHF. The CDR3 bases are TGTGCCTGGAGGGAGCAGGGGGCCAATCAGCCCCAGCATTTT.

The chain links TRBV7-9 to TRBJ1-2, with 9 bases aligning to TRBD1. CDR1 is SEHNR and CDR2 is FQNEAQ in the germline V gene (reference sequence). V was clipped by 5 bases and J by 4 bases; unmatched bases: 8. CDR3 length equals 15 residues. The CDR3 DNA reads TGTGCCAGCAGCGTCGACAGGGGGTTGAGCTATGGCTACACCTTC. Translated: CASSVDRGLSYGYTF.

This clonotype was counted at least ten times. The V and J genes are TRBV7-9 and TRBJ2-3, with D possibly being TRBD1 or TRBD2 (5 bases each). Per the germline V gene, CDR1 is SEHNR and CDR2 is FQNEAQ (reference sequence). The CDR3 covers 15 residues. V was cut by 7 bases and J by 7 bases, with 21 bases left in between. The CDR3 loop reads CASNSPGPPTNTQYF. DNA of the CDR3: TGTGCCAGCAACTCGCCGGGGCCCCCGACGAATACGCAGTATTTT.

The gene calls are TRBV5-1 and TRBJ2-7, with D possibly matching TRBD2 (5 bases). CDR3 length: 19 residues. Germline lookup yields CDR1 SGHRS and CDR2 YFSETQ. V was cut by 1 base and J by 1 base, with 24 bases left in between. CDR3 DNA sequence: TGCGCCAGCAGCTTGTCCGGGATGCAGGACCCCCAGGTGTCCTACGAGCAGTACTTC. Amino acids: CASSLSGMQDPQVSYEQYF.

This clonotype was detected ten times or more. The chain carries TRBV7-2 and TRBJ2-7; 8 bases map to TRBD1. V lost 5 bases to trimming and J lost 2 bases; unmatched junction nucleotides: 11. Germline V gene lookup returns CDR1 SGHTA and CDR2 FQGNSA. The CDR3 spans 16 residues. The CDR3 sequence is CASSPSPTGAPYEQYF. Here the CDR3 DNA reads TGTGCCAGCAGCCCCTCCCCGACAGGGGCCCCCTACGAGCAGTACTTC.

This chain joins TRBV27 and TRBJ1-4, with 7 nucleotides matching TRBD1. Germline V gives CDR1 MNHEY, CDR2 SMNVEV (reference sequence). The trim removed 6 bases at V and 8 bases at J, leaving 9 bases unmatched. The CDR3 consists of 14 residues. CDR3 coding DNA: TGTGCCAGCAGGAAGGGACAGATTCGGGAAAAACTGTTTTTT. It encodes CASRKGQIREKLFF.

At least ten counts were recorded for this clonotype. CDR3 protein: CASSSPGQGYEQYF. The CDR3 bases are TGTGCCAGCAGCAGCCCGGGACAGGGCTACGAGCAGTACTTC. This chain uses TRBV7-2 with TRBJ2-7; TRBD1 matches at 9 bases. Germline V gene lookup returns CDR1 SGHTA and CDR2 FQGNSA. CDR3 length equals 14 residues. The V gene end was trimmed by 5 bases and the J gene end by 3 bases; junction bases not matched to a gene: 5.